Each of the 3 T cell receptor beta chains below was sequenced from the same sample in a study of shared clonotypes between healthy human individuals. Assay: immunoSEQ multiplex PCR; the TCRdb copy retains only in-frame clones and omits some. The data contain over a million clones, approximately 98.5% of them singletons. The sequenced sample consisted of naive CD4+ T cells sorted from blood. Subset reported: CD45RA+ positively selected. These receptors were taken from a young man in good health.

The chain carries TRBV2 and TRBJ1-2; TRBD1 agrees at 9 bases. Germline V CDR1 and CDR2: SNHLY, FYNNEI. This CDR3 has 15 residues. CDR3 residues: CTLPGQGLANYGYTF. The CDR3 DNA reads TGTACCCTTCCGGGACAGGGATTAGCTAACTATGGCTACACCTTC.

In DNA form, the CDR3 reads TGTGCCAGCAGTTCCTCTATACCCTACGAGCAGTACTTC. Translating it yields CASSSSIPYEQYF. This chain joins TRBV28 and TRBJ2-7; no definite D call. Germline CDR1 reads MDHEN; CDR2 reads SYDVKM. This CDR3 has 13 residues. Trimming shortened V by 4 bases and J by 2 bases, and 9 bases separated the two germline ends.

The chain is built from TRBV28 and TRBJ2-2; D tentatively fits TRBD1 or TRBD2 (5 bases each). Trimming left V 3 bases short and J 6 bases short, with 17 bases between. CDR3 size: 16 residues. In germline, CDR1 is MDHEN, CDR2 SYDVKM. Here the CDR3 DNA reads TGTGCCAGCAGTTTTTTAAGCGGCAGGGCGGCCGGGGAGCTGTTTTTT. Translation gives CASSFLSGRAAGELFF. Looking up the rest from reference TRBV28 and TRBJ2-2 gives the full variable domain: DVKVTQSSRYLVKRTGEKVFLECVQDMDHENMFWYRQDPGLGLRLIYFSYDVKMKEKGDIPEGYSVSREKKERFSLILESASTNQTSMYLCASSFLSGRAAGELFFGEGSRLTVL.